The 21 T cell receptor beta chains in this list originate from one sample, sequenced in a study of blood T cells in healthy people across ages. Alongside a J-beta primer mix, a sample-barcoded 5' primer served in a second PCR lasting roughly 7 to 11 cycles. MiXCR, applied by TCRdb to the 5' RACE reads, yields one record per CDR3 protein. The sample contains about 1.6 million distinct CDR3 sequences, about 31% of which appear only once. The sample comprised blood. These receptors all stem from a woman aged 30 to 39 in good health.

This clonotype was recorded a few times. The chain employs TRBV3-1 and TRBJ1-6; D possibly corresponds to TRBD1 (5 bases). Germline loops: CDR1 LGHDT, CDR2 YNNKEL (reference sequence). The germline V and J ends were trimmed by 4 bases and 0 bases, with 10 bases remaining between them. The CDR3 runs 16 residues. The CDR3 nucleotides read TGTGCCAGCAGCCGGCAGGGCAGCTCCTATAATTCACCCCTCCACTTT. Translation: CASSRQGSSYNSPLHF.

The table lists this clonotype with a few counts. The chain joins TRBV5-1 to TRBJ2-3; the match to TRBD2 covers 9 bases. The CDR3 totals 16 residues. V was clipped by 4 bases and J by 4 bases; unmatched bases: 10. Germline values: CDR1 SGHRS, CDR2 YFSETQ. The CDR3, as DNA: TGCGCCAGCAGCCTCCAGGCGGGGGGGCTCGCAGATACGCAGTATTTT. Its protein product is CASSLQAGGLADTQYF.

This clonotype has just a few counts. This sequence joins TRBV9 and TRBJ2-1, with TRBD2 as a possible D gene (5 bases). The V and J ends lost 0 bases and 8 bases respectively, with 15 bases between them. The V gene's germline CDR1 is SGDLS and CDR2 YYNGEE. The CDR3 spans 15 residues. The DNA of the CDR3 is TGTGCCAGCAGCGTAGGGAGGCTGCCCCCGGATGAGCAGTTCTTC. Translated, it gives CASSVGRLPPDEQFF.

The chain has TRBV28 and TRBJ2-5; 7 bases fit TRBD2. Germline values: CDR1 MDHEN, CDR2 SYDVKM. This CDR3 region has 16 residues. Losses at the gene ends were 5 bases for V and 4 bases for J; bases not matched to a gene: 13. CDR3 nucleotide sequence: TGTGCCAGCAGTGACCCAATCCGCGGGAGCGTAGAGACCCAGTACTTC. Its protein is CASSDPIRGSVETQYF.

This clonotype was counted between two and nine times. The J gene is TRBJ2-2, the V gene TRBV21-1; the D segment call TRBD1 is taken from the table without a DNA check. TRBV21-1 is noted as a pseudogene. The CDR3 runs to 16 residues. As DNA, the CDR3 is TGTGCCAGCAGCCCTCGGACAGGGGGAACTACTGGGGAGCTGTTTTTT. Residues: CASSPRTGGTTGELFF.

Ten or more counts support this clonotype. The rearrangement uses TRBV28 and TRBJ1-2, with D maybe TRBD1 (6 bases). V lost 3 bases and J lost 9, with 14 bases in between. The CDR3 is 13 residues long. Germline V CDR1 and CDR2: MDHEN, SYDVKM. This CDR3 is CASSFRDTYRYTF. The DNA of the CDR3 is TGTGCCAGCAGTTTTCGGGACACGTATCGCTACACCTTC.

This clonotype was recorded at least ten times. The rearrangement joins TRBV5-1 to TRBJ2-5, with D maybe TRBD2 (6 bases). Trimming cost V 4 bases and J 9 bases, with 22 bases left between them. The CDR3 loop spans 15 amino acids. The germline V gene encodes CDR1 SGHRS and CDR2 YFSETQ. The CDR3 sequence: CASSLAGEATGAQYF. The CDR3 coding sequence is TGCGCCAGCAGCCTCGCCGGGGAGGCCACGGGGGCCCAGTACTTC.

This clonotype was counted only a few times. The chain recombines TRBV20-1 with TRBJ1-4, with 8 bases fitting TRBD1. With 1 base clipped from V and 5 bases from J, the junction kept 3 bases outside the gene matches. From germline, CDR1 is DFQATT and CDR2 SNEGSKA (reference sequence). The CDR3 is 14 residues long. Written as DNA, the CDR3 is TGCAGTGCTAGAGGGACAGGGAGAAATGAAAAACTGTTTTTT. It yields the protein CSARGTGRNEKLFF.

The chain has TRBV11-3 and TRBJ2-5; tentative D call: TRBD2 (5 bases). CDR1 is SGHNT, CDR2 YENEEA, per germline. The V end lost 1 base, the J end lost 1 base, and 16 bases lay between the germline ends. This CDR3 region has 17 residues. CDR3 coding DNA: TGTGCCAGCAGCTTAGGAGGTTATTTAGGACTCCAAGAGACCCAGTACTTC. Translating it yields CASSLGGYLGLQETQYF.

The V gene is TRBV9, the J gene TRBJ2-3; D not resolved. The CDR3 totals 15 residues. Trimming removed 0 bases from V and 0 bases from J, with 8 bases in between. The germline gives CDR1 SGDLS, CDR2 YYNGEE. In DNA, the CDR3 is TGTGCCAGCAGCGTAGGACCAGCCAGCACAGATACGCAGTATTTT. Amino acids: CASSVGPASTDTQYF.

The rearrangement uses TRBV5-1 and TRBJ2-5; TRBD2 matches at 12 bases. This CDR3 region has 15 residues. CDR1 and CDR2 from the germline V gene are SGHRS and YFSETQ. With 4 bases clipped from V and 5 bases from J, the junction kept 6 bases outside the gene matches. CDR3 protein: CASSNGLAGSETQYF. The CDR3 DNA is TGCGCCAGCAGCAATGGACTAGCGGGGTCGGAGACCCAGTACTTC.

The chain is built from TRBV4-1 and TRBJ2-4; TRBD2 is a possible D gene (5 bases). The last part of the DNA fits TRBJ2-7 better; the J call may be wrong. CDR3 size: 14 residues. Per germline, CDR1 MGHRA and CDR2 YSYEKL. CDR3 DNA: TGCGCCAGCACCTCTACGGGGTCTGGCTACGAGCAGTACTTC. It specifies CASTSTGSGYEQYF.

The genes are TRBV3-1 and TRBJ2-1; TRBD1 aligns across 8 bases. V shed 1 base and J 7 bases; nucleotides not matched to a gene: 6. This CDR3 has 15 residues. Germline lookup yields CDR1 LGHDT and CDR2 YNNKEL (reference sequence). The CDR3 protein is CASSQGQGAKNEQFF. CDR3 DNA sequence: TGTGCCAGCAGCCAAGGGCAGGGGGCAAAGAATGAGCAGTTCTTC.

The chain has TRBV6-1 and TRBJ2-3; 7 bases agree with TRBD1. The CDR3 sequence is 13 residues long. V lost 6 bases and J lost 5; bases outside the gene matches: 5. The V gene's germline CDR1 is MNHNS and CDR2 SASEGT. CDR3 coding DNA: TGTGCCAGCAGAACAACAGGGGAAGATACGCAGTATTTT. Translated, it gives CASRTTGEDTQYF.

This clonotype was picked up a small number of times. In DNA, the CDR3 is TGCAGTGTCACTGGACCTAAGGGAGAGCAGTACTTC. It yields the protein CSVTGPKGEQYF. The chain carries TRBV20-1 and TRBJ2-4, with D possibly matching TRBD2 (5 bases). Germline V lookup: CDR1 DFQATT, CDR2 SNEGSKA (reference sequence). The CDR3 runs 12 residues. Trimming cost V 7 bases and J 13 bases, with 20 bases left between them.

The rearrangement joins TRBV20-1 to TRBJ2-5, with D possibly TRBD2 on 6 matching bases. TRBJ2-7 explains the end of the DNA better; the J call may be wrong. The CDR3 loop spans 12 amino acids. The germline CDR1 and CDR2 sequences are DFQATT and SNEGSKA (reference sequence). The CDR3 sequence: CSARDSGYEQYF. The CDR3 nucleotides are TGCAGTGCTAGAGATAGCGGATACGAGCAGTACTTC.

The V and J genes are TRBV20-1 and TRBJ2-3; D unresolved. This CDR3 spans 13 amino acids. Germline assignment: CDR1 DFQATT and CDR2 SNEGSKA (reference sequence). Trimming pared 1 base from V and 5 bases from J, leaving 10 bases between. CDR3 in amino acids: CSARVGPGDTQYF. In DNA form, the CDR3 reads TGCAGTGCTAGAGTTGGCCCTGGAGATACGCAGTATTTT.

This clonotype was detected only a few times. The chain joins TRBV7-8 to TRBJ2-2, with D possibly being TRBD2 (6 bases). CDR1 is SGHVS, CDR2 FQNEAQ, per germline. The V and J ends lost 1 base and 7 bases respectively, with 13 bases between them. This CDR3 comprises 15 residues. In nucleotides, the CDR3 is TGTGCCAGCAGCTTAGTGACGGGGGATGTCGGGGAGCTGTTTTTT. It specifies CASSLVTGDVGELFF.

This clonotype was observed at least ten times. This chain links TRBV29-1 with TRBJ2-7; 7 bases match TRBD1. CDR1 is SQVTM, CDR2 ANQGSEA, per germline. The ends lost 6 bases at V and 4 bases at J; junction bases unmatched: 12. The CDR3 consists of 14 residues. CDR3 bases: TGCAGCGTGATTTCAGGGGGTATCGGGTACGAGCAGTACTTC. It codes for CSVISGGIGYEQYF.

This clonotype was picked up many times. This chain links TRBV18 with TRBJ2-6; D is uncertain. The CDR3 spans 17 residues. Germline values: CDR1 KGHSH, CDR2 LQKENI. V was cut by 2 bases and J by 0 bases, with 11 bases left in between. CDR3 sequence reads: CASSPDGSRSGANVLTF. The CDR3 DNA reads TGTGCCAGCTCACCAGACGGTTCGCGCTCTGGGGCCAACGTCCTGACTTTC.

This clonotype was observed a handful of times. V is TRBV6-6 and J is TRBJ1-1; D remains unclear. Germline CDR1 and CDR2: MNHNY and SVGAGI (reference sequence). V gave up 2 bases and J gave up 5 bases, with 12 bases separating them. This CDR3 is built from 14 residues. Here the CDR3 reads CASSYPMGGTEAFF. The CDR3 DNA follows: TGTGCCAGCAGTTACCCCATGGGCGGAACTGAAGCTTTCTTT.